These 14 T cell receptor beta chains came from one sample sequenced in a study of shared clonotypes between healthy human individuals. Libraries were prepared by immunoSEQ multiplex PCR; TCRdb keeps only in-frame clonotypes and omits some of them. The profile covers roughly 1.5 million clones, with 95% to 99% appearing a single time and less than 0.55% taken by the ten largest. Sequenced material: naive CD4+ T cells sorted from blood. Specified subset: CD45RA+ positively selected. The receptors were sampled from a man between 25 and 39 years old in good health.

The chain uses TRBV6-4 and TRBJ2-2, with 9 bases fitting TRBD2. The CDR3 sequence is 16 residues long. The germline V gene has CDR1 MRHNA and CDR2 SNTAGT. The trim removed 5 bases at V and 0 bases at J, leaving 4 bases unmatched. The CDR3 DNA follows: TGTGCCAGCAGTACCCTAGCGGGACCGAACACCGGGGAGCTGTTTTTT. This codes for CASSTLAGPNTGELFF.

V usage is TRBV5-4 and J usage is TRBJ2-1; 11 positions agree with TRBD2. The germline V gene has CDR1 SGHNT and CDR2 YYREEE (reference sequence). The CDR3 has 15 amino acids. J lost 5 bases, V lost 6 bases, and 7 bases had no gene match. CDR3 sequence reads: CASTVAGGDHNEQFF. The CDR3 region has the DNA TGTGCCAGCACCGTAGCGGGAGGGGACCACAATGAGCAGTTCTTC.

The chain has TRBV9 and TRBJ2-7; 7 bases are a match to TRBD2. V lost 3 bases and J lost 4; bases outside the gene matches: 13. Germline-derived CDR1 and CDR2 are SGDLS and YYNGEE. This CDR3 contains 16 residues. The CDR3 DNA is TGTGCCAGCAGCGAGTCCGCGGGGAGGGTGTGGTACGAGCAGTACTTC. Its protein product is CASSESAGRVWYEQYF.

The chain has TRBV10-2 and TRBJ2-7; possibly TRBD2 for D (5 bases). The ends were cut back, 4 bases at V and 7 bases at J, with 8 bases in the middle. This CDR3 spans 11 amino acids. CDR1 is WSHSY and CDR2 is SAAADI in the germline V gene. The CDR3 loop reads CASSVLAEQYF. The CDR3 nucleotides are TGCGCCAGCAGTGTTCTAGCTGAGCAGTACTTC.

J is TRBJ2-2 and V is TRBV5-4; D is perhaps TRBD2 (6 bases). The CDR3 covers 15 residues. The V end lost 2 bases, the J end lost 8 bases, and 16 bases lay between the germline ends. In germline, CDR1 is SGHNT, CDR2 YYREEE (reference sequence). The CDR3 DNA reads as TGTGCCAGCAGCTTAAGACTAGGGATACCGGGGGAGCTGTTTTTT. This sequence encodes CASSLRLGIPGELFF. Looking up the rest from reference TRBV5-4 and TRBJ2-2 gives the full variable domain: ETGVTQSPTHLIKTRGQQVTLRCSSQSGHNTVSWYQQALGQGPQFIFQYYREEENGRGNFPPRFSGLQFPNYSSELNVNALELDDSALYLCASSLRLGIPGELFFGEGSRLTVL.

As concerns this clone: This specimen includes other DNA sequences encoding the same CDR3. The V call is TRBV18, the J call TRBJ2-3, with D unresolved. Germline V lookup: CDR1 KGHSH, CDR2 LQKENI. CDR3 size: 13 residues. Trimming removed 4 bases from V and 1 base from J, with 6 bases in between. The CDR3 here is CASSLRGTDTQYF. CDR3 DNA sequence: TGTGCCAGCTCACTTAGGGGCACAGATACGCAGTATTTT.

CDR3 DNA sequence: TGCGCCAGCAGCCCCCGGGATCAGGGTTTGGGAGCTTTCTTT. It translates to CASSPRDQGLGAFF. The chain carries TRBV5-1 and TRBJ1-1, with D possibly matching TRBD1 (5 bases). Deletions cut 4 bases from V and 10 bases from J, with 20 bases between. This CDR3 comprises 14 residues. CDR1 and CDR2 (germline): SGHRS, YFSETQ. Complete variable domain (other parts from reference TRBV5-1 and TRBJ1-1): KAGVTQTPRYLIKTRGQQVTLSCSPISGHRSVSWYQQTPGQGLQFLFEYFSETQRNKGNFPGRFSGRQFSNSRSEMNVSTLELGDSALYLCASSPRDQGLGAFFGQGTRLTVV.

V is TRBV5-4 and J is TRBJ2-1, with TRBD2 identical over 8 bases. The germline V gene encodes CDR1 SGHNT and CDR2 YYREEE (reference sequence). The J segment lost 6 bases and the V segment lost 1 base, leaving 6 bases of the junction unmatched. The CDR3 contains 15 residues. CDR3 in amino acids: CASSLILAVTNEQFF. DNA for the CDR3: TGTGCCAGCAGCTTGATACTAGCGGTGACCAATGAGCAGTTCTTC.

With respect to this clone: Other nucleotide sequences in the sample specify the same CDR3. The chain recombines TRBV5-4 with TRBJ1-3, with 7 positions matching TRBD1. This CDR3 contains 14 residues. V lost 0 bases to trimming and J lost 5 bases; unmatched junction nucleotides: 2. The V gene's germline CDR1 is SGHNT and CDR2 YYREEE (reference sequence). CDR3 loop: CASSLGQGRNTIYF. The CDR3 DNA follows: TGTGCCAGCAGCTTGGGACAGGGCAGAAACACCATATATTTT. Drawing the rest from reference TRBV5-4 and TRBJ1-3, the complete variable domain is ETGVTQSPTHLIKTRGQQVTLRCSSQSGHNTVSWYQQALGQGPQFIFQYYREEENGRGNFPPRFSGLQFPNYSSELNVNALELDDSALYLCASSLGQGRNTIYFGEGSWLTVV.

On this clone itself: Other DNA sequences of this sample code for an identical CDR3. The chain recombines TRBV7-8 with TRBJ1-5; perhaps TRBD1 as D (6 bases). Germline V gene lookup returns CDR1 SGHVS and CDR2 FQNEAQ. V was trimmed by 5 bases and J by 7 bases, leaving 12 bases between them. The CDR3 is made up of 13 amino acids. The CDR3 DNA sequence: TGTGCCAGCAGCCTAGACAGGTACCAGCCCCAGCATTTT. This sequence encodes CASSLDRYQPQHF.

The rearrangement uses TRBV7-9 and TRBJ1-1, with TRBD1 matching over 7 bases. The germline CDR1 and CDR2 sequences are SEHNR and FQNEAQ (reference sequence). This CDR3 is built from 15 residues. V lost 5 bases, J lost 1 base, and 7 bases stayed unmatched. CDR3 region: CASSARQGTNTEAFF. The CDR3 bases are TGTGCCAGCAGCGCCCGACAGGGAACGAACACTGAAGCTTTCTTT.

CDR3 loop: CASSPYREPYEQYF. Written as DNA, the CDR3 is TGTGCCAGCAGTCCGTACCGGGAGCCCTACGAGCAGTACTTC. The chain recombines TRBV6-6 with TRBJ2-7; D might be TRBD2 (6 bases). Trimming pared 5 bases from V and 2 bases from J, leaving 13 bases between. In germline, CDR1 is MNHNY, CDR2 SVGAGI (reference sequence). The length of the CDR3 is 14 residues.

This clone appeared a few times. The rearrangement uses TRBV5-1 and TRBJ2-1; the match to TRBD2 covers 11 bases. CDR3 length equals 17 residues. J was trimmed by 5 bases and V by 3 bases; bases with no gene match: 10. Germline assignment: CDR1 SGHRS and CDR2 YFSETQ. The CDR3 region has the DNA TGCGCCAGCAGCTACCGAGGGACTAGCGGCCCCAACAATGAGCAGTTCTTC. The encoded protein is CASSYRGTSGPNNEQFF.

This chain joins TRBV5-1 and TRBJ2-5; D unclear. This CDR3 spans 14 amino acids. Trimming removed 5 bases from V and 0 bases from J, with 11 bases in between. Per germline, CDR1 SGHRS and CDR2 YFSETQ. CDR3 nucleotide sequence: TGCGCCAGCAGTGCAATAGCCGACCAAGAGACCCAGTACTTC. It translates to CASSAIADQETQYF.